The T cell receptor beta chain described here comes from a study of STAT3 mutations in large granular lymphocyte leukemia (dated by TCRdb to the late 2010s). Regarding the study in general: Roughly half of the T-LGLL patients who were sequenced longitudinally carried canonical activating STAT3 mutations. A couple of patients with natural killer LGL leukemia were also sequenced longitudinally as controls within the study. From an initial cohort of 207 LGL patients, approximately 18 representative T-LGLL cases were selected for longitudinal TCRbeta and STAT3 sequencing. On average, sequencing was done at around 4 time points per patient, with the number of samplings ranging from 2 to 8. To reconstruct clonal hierarchy and dynamics, serial deep sequencing of TCRbeta CDR3 and STAT3 was performed in patients with T-cell large granular lymphocyte leukemia. One or more immunosuppressive therapy regimens were given to more than half of T-LGLL patients, and hematologic response was seen in under 50% of the treated patients. What the study reported, not specific to this receptor: Since codominant clonotypes persisted in some patients, a small but highly pathogenic clone may have gone undetected. At least one immunodominant TCRbeta clonotype was present in every T-LGLL patient, and multiple immunodominant subclonotypes appeared in about half of the T-LGLL patients. The burden of the dominant TCR clone was higher than the STAT3 mutant burden in several patients, which suggests that the STAT3 mutation arose secondarily inside a clone that had already expanded. Variable intervals between samplings and differing treatment regimens complicated linking therapy response to changes in TCR clonal burden. TCR clonotype switching after therapy was seen in about 35% of the 18 patients, with all newly emerging clones being STAT3 wild type. Because no samples were available when a clone first appeared, clonal expansion had to be inferred from samplings taken at other points.

TCRbeta libraries were sequenced on an Illumina MiSeq, and an average of about 42,000 productive templates per sample was obtained. The immunoSEQ assay, which uses multiplex PCR amplification, was used to generate TCRbeta CDR3 libraries. For the original study's pipeline: Repertoire diversity was computed as previously defined, with values near 0 indicating extremely monoclonal samples. TCRdb carries this immuneACCESS record with in-frame sequences only. Its versions omit some clonotypes, under half of them owing to an unresolved V gene in the studies checked, with the rest unexplained. V, J and clone size reflect that table, while D and trimming were determined from the DNA. This sample gives about 10,000 clones in total; approximately 50% of them show up just once. The leading ten clones occupy roughly 8.8% of the sample. Comment on this clone: No antigen is known for it. No quality values exist for individual bases; no much larger clone is one base distant.

DNA was extracted from blood mononuclear cells, and the same DNA was used for both TCR and STAT3 sequencing. Per the germline V gene, SGDLS is the CDR1 and YYNGEE is the CDR2. V is pared back by 3 bases and J by 2 bases, with 8 bases lying between the germline termini. The CDR3 numbers 13 residues from cysteine through phenylalanine. This entry keeps only the CDR3 DNA: 39 bases, framed from base 1. The TCR was taken from a boy younger than 18 with T-cell large granular lymphocyte leukemia. Some clones in this sample may be carry-over from other donors' samples. The age is the age at diagnosis. The sample consisted of peripheral blood mononuclear cells. The chain links TRBV9 with TRBJ1-2; TRBD1 could be the D gene, as 5 bases match. The DNA reads TGTGCCAGCAGCGGGGGCAGCAACTATGGCTACACCTTC. Translated, this is CASSGGSNYGYTF.